The subject of this entry is one T cell receptor (beta chain). No cognate antigen has been identified for it. Base qualities are not provided; no much larger clone lies one nucleotide away. The immunoSEQ Assay, a bias-controlled multiplex PCR, was used to amplify TCRbeta CDR3 regions from genomic DNA. The study's own analysis went as follows. Nucleated cell counts per sample were estimated from amplification of reference gene primers within the assay. To quantify the absolute abundance of each unique TCRbeta CDR3 rearrangement, sequence reads were collapsed and filtered. For each sample, productive Simpson clonality was calculated as the square root of Simpson's diversity index across productive rearrangements. The clones in this table, taken by TCRdb from immuneACCESS, are in-frame only. Not every clone is retained; where verified, under half of the shortfall comes from an unresolved V gene, and the cause of the rest is unknown. V, J and clone size are those of that table, while D and trimming were read from the DNA. The sample table lists about 100,000 clones, around nine tenths of them with a count of one. The ten largest make up less than 2% of the sample.

Collaborating institutions collected whole blood in K2EDTA tubes following their own protocols. For TCRbeta analysis, collaborators shipped samples as frozen whole blood, isolated PBMCs, or DNA extracted from either of those sample types. The data were taken from a study of blood T cell repertoires in COVID-19 (dated by TCRdb to 2020 to 2021). A note on the overall study: Collaborator samples came from the United States, Italy and Spain and covered acute and convalescent phases of COVID-19. HLA class I and class II types, where available, came from metadata supplied by the sample provider rather than from assay-based typing. A freely available public database, intended as a resource for researchers studying the immune response to SARS-CoV-2, is where the repertoires were released. The dataset comprised deeply sampled blood TCRbeta repertoires from subjects exposed to, actively infected with, or recovered from COVID-19. The material from the prospective study consisted of cDNA or gDNA derived from T cells, B-cell-depleted T cells, or PBMCs. Sample metadata almost always included a de-identified subject ID, COVID-19 status, age in years and sex. Samples were obtained from the ongoing ImmuneRACE study (first 160 participants) and from 1,200 or so subjects provided by 6 global collaborators. The investigation overall reported the following: The quantity of clinical and demographic metadata differed by source and by participant and was supplied without curation.

From the cysteine through the phenylalanine, the CDR3 covers 16 amino acids. The kept DNA is CDR3 alone, 48 bases in frame from the first base. The germline V gene supplies CDR1 MNHEY and CDR2 SVGEGT. Compared with germline, V lacks 5 bases and J lacks 5 bases; bases without a gene match: 11. The sample was peripheral blood. The receptor chain draws on TRBV6-2 or TRBV6-3 and TRBJ2-3; 9 of the junction bases match TRBD1. This receptor was obtained from an elderly man with acute or convalescent COVID-19. The DNA sequence is given as TGTGCCAGCAGTCCCCCCAGGGACAGGGCAATAGATACGCAGTATTTT. Its translation reads: CASSPPRDRAIDTQYF.